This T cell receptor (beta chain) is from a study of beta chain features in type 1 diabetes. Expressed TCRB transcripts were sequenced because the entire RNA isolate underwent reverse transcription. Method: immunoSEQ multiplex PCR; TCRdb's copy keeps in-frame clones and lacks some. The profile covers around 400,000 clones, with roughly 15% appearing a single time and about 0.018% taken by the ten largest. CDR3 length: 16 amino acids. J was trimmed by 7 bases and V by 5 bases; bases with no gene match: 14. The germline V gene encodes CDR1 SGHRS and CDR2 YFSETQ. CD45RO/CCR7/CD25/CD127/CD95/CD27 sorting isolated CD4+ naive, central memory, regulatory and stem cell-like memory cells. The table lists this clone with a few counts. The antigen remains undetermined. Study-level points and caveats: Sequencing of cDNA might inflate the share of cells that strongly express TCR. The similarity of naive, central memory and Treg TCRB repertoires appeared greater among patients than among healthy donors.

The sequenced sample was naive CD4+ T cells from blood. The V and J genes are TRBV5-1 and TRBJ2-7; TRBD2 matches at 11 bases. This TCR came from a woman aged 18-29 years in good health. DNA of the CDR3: TGCGCCAGCAGTCTGGCAGGGACTAGCGGCCCTAGGGAGCAGTACTTC. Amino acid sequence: CASSLAGTSGPREQYF.